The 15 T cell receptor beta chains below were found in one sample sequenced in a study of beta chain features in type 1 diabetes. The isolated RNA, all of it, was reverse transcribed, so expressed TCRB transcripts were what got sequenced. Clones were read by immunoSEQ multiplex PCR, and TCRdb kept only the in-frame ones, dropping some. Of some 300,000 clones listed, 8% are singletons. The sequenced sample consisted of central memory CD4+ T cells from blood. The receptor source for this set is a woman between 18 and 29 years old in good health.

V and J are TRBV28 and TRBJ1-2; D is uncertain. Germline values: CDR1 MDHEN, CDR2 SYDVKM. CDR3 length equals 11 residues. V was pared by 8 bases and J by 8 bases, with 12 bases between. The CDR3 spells CASAASRGYTF. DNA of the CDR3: TGTGCCAGCGCTGCGTCAAGGGGCTACACCTTC.

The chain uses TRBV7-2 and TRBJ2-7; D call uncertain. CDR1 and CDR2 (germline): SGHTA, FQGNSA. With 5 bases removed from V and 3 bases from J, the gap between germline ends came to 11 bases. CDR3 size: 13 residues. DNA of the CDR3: TGTGCCAGCAGCCGTAGTACTGTCTACGAGCAGTACTTC. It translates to CASSRSTVYEQYF.

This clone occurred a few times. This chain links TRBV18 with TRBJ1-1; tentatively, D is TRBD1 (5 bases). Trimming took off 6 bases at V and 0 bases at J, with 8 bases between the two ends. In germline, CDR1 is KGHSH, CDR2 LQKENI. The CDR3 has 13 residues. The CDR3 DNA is TGTGCCAGCTCGGGGCGGATGAACACTGAAGCTTTCTTT. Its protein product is CASSGRMNTEAFF.

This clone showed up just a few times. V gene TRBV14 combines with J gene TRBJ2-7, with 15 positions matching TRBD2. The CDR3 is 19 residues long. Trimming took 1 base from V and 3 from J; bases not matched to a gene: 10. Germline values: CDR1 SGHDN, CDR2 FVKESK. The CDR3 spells CASSQAGLAGGGEVYEQYF. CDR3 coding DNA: TGTGCCAGCAGCCAAGCGGGACTAGCGGGAGGTGGGGAGGTCTACGAGCAGTACTTC. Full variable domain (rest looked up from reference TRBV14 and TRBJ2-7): EAGVTQFPSHSVIEKGQTVTLRCDPISGHDNLYWYRRVMGKEIKFLLHFVKESKQDESGMPNNRFLAERTGGTYSTLKVQPAELEDSGVYFCASSQAGLAGGGEVYEQYFGPGTRLTVT.

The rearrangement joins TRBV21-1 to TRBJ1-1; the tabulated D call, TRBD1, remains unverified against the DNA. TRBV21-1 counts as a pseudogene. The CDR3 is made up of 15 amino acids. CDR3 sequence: CASSTPDKTNTEAFF. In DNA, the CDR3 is TGTGCCAGCAGCACCCCGGACAAAACGAACACTGAAGCTTTCTTT.

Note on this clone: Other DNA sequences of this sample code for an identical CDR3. CDR3 region: CAWSVQGDQPQHF. For the CDR3, the DNA is TGTGCCTGGAGTGTACAAGGAGATCAGCCCCAGCATTTT. The chain is built from TRBV30 and TRBJ1-5; no definite D call. V was trimmed by 0 bases and J by 5 bases, leaving 8 bases between them. The CDR3 runs to 13 residues. Germline V CDR1 and CDR2: GTSNPN, SVGIG (reference sequence).

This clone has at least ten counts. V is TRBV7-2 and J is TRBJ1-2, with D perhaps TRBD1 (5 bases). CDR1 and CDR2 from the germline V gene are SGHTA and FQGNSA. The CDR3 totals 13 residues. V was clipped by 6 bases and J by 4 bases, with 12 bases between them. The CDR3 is CASSSGMGYGYTF. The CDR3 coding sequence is TGTGCCAGCAGTTCAGGGATGGGCTATGGCTACACCTTC.

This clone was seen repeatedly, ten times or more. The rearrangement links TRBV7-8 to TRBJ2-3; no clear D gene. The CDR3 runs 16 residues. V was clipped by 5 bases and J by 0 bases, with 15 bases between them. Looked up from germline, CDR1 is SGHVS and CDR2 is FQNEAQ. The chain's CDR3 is CASSKVPLSSTDTQYF. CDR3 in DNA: TGTGCCAGCAGCAAGGTCCCCTTGAGCAGCACAGATACGCAGTATTTT.

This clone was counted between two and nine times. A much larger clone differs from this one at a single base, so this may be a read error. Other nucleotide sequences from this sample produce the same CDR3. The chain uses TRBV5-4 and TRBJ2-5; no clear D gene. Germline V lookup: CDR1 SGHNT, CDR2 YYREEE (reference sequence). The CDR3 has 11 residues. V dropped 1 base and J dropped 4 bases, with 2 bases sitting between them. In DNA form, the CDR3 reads TGTGCCAGCAGCTTGTTAGAGACCCAGTACTTC. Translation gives CASSLLETQYF.

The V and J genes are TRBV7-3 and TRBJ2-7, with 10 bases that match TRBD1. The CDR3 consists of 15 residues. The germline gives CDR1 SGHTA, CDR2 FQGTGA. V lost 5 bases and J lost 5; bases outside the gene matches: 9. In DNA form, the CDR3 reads TGTGCCAGCAGCCTCTACGGACAGGGGGGACACGAGCAGTACTTC. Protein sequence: CASSLYGQGGHEQYF.

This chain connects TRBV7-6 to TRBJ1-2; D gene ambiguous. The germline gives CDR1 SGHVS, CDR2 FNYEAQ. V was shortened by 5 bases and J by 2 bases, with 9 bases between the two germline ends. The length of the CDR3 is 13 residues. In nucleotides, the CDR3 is TGTGCCAGCAGCAACCGGGCGAACTATGGCTACACCTTC. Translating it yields CASSNRANYGYTF.

The chain's CDR3 is CAHPGRSEFNEQFF. The CDR3 DNA sequence: TGTGCCCATCCCGGGCGGTCAGAATTCAATGAGCAGTTCTTC. This rearrangement joins TRBV6-6 to TRBJ2-1; D is unresolved. CDR3 length: 14 residues. Trimming removed 11 bases at V and 6 bases at J, with 20 bases between. Germline-derived CDR1 and CDR2 are MNHNY and SVGAGI (reference sequence).

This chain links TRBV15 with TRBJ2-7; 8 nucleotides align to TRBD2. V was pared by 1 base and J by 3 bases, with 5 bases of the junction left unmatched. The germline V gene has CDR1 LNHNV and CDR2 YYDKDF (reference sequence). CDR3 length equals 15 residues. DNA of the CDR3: TGTGCCACCAGCAGAGGAGGTAGCGGGATCTACGAGCAGTACTTC. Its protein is CATSRGGSGIYEQYF.

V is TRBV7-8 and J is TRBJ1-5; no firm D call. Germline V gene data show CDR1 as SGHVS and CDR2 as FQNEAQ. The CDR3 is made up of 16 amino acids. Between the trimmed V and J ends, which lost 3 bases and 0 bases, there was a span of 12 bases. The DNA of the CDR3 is TGTGCCAGCAGCTTGGGCATTTTTTCTAGCAATCAGCCCCAGCATTTT. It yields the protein CASSLGIFSSNQPQHF.

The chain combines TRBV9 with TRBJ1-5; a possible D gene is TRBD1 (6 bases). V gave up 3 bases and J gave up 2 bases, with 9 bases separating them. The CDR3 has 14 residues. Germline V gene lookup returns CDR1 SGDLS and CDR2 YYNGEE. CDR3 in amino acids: CASSEGVGNQPQHF. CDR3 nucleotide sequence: TGTGCCAGCAGCGAGGGGGTGGGCAATCAGCCCCAGCATTTT.